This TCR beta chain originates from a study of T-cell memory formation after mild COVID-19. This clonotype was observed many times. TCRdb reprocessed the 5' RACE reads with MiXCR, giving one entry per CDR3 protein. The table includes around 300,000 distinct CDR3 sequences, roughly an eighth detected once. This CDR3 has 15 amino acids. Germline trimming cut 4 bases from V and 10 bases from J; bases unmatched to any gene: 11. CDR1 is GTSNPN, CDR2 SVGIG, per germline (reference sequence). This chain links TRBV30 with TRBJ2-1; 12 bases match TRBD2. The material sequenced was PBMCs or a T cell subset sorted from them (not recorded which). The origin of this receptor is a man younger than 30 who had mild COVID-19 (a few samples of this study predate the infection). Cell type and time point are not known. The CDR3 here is CAWTSGGAVWSEQFF. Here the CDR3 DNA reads TGTGCCTGGACTAGCGGGGGGGCCGTATGGAGCGAGCAGTTCTTC.